This note documents a single TCR beta chain sequence. The antigen is not known. This entry comes from a study of OX40 agonist ivuxolimab in advanced cancers. Study context: Partial responses occurred in three patients (one hepatocellular carcinoma, two cutaneous melanoma). Study results and limitations: The average count of expanded clones was higher among CD8+ T cells than among CD4+.

The CDR3 length is 15 residues. The table came from immunoSEQ multiplex PCR; TCRdb's copy has only in-frame clones and leaves some out. The data contain 30,000 or so clones, roughly 84% of them singletons. The starting material was CD4+ or CD8+ T cells sorted from blood, obtained in a trial of the OX40 agonist ivuxolimab. The sequence was obtained from an adult with an advanced solid tumor such as melanoma, head and neck, liver or kidney cancer. The chain has TRBV7-5 and TRBJ2-7; TRBD1 is taken as the D call from the table, unchecked against the DNA. TRBV7-5 is noted as a pseudogene. The DNA of the CDR3 is TGTGCCAGCAGCTACTCCTTGGACAGGGAATTAGAGCAGTACTTC. Translating it yields CASSYSLDRELEQYF.